This T cell receptor (beta chain) was identified during a study of T cell repertoires in ileal Crohn's disease. Study information: M6 samples are neoterminal ileum biopsies from postoperative colonoscopy.

This CDR3 contains 13 residues. V shed 4 bases and J shed 3 bases, with 9 bases lying between them. The germline V gene encodes CDR1 MNHNY and CDR2 SVGAGI (reference sequence). Time point here: neoterminal ileum biopsy at postoperative endoscopy, about 6 months after surgery. Sequenced by immunoSEQ multiplex PCR; TCRdb stores in-frame clones only, minus some. The sample comprises about 59,000 clones, less than 90% of which are singletons, and roughly 2% rests with the top ten. Sequenced: ileal tissue. This clonotype was sampled from an adult with Crohn's disease. V gene TRBV6-6 combines with J gene TRBJ2-5; D uncertain. In DNA, the CDR3 is TGTGCCAGCAGTTCGTACGGAGAAGAGACCCAGTACTTC. Protein product: CASSSYGEETQYF.